This T cell receptor beta chain was sequenced in a study of cytomegalovirus exposure and HLA in healthy donors. Study conclusions and caveats: With later analysis, a missense DCLRE1C variant became linked to TCR beta V- and J-gene trimming. DRB1 had the most TCR associations and HLA-C the fewest, a later analysis found, with rates varying by HLA locus.

A remark on this clone: Its antigen is unknown.

The PCR employed 60 Vbeta primers together with 13 Jbeta primers. The repertoire was sequenced with immunoSEQ multiplex PCR; TCRdb's copy has only in-frame clones and lacks some. The sample lists about 160,000 clones; around 80% were seen once. CDR1 is MNHNS, CDR2 SASEGT, per germline. Trimming at V came to 3 bases and at J to 2 bases, leaving 1 base not matched to a gene. CDR3 length: 15 residues. The chain is built from TRBV6-1 and TRBJ2-2; 9 bases line up with TRBD1. This TCR derives from a man younger than 30 in good health and CMV-seropositive. Material for sequencing was PBMCs. CDR3 region: CASSETGGNTGELFF. The CDR3 nucleotides are TGTGCCAGCAGTGAGACAGGGGGTAACACCGGGGAGCTGTTTTTT.